A single sample gave rise to the 6 T cell receptor beta chains below, sequenced in a study of regulatory T cells in long-lasting Graves disease. Arm-PCR of CDR3 regions and iRepertoire HTBI primers were the basis on which TCR beta libraries were built. TCRdb itself ran the multiplex PCR reads through MiXCR, one entry per CDR3 protein. Of approximately 310,000 distinct CDR3 sequences in the sample, about 18% were seen once. Time point: newly diagnosed GD, antithyroid drugs for less than 3 months. After RNA was extracted from PBMCs, the TCR library was made from it. The sample in question was peripheral blood mononuclear cells (PBMCs), obtained at new diagnosis, from a patient treated with antithyroid drugs. These receptors came from a female donor with Graves disease.

The sample holds many counts of this clonotype. The V gene is TRBV20-1, the J gene TRBJ1-6; TRBD1 might be the D (6 bases). Per germline, CDR1 DFQATT and CDR2 SNEGSKA (reference sequence). This CDR3 contains 15 residues. V lost 3 bases and J lost 0, with 9 bases in between. The DNA for the CDR3 is TGCAGTGCTAGGCAGACAGGCTCCTATAATTCACCCCTCCACTTT. This translates into CSARQTGSYNSPLHF.

Worth noting for this clonotype: A much larger clone differs by one base, so this may be a read error. The V and J genes are TRBV30 and TRBJ2-7, with TRBD2 matching over 8 bases. The CDR3 is 14 amino acids. V was pared by 4 bases and J by 0 bases, with 5 bases of the junction left unmatched. Germline assignment: CDR1 GTSNPN and CDR2 SVGIG (reference sequence). CDR3 nucleotide sequence: TGTGCCTGGATTCCGGGAGGGAACTCCTACGAGCAGTACTTC. It is translated as CAWIPGGNSYEQYF.

The rearrangement uses TRBV11-3 and TRBJ2-1; 8 bases match TRBD1. CDR1 SGHNT and CDR2 YENEEA come from the germline V gene. The CDR3 spans 14 residues. The V gene end was trimmed by 9 bases and the J gene end by 5 bases; junction bases not matched to a gene: 9. This CDR3 reads CASSRQGPHNEQFF. CDR3 nucleotides: TGTGCCAGTAGTAGACAGGGGCCCCACAATGAGCAGTTCTTC.

This clonotype turned up a few times. V and J are TRBV20-1 and TRBJ2-7; TRBD2 matches at 11 bases. Germline CDR1 and CDR2: DFQATT and SNEGSKA (reference sequence). CDR3 length equals 14 residues. The V gene end was trimmed by 5 bases and the J gene end by 9 bases; junction bases not matched to a gene: 12. The CDR3 region has the DNA TGCAGTGCTCACGCGACTAGCGGGACCCACCGGCAGTACTTC. Protein product: CSAHATSGTHRQYF.

This clonotype has a count of ten or more. The gene calls are TRBV20-1 and TRBJ1-5, with TRBD1 as a possible D gene (5 bases). The CDR3 has 12 amino acids. V lost 3 bases to trimming and J lost 6 bases, with 9 bases between them. In germline, CDR1 is DFQATT, CDR2 SNEGSKA (reference sequence). The CDR3 sequence is CSARSGGQPQHF. The CDR3 region has the DNA TGCAGTGCTAGGTCCGGGGGTCAGCCCCAGCATTTT.

This clonotype was recorded many times. The chain has TRBV19 and TRBJ1-5, with 10 bases matching TRBD1. The trim removed 6 bases at V and 6 bases at J, leaving 8 bases unmatched. CDR1 LNHDA and CDR2 SQIVND come from the germline V gene (reference sequence). The CDR3 has 15 residues. CDR3 protein: CASRGQGPYGQPQHF. CDR3 in DNA: TGTGCCAGTAGGGGACAGGGGCCTTACGGTCAGCCCCAGCATTTT.